These 11 T cell receptor beta chains originate from one sample sequenced in a study of T cell changes during pregnancy in multiple sclerosis. Assay: immunoSEQ multiplex PCR; the TCRdb copy retains only in-frame clones and omits some. The sample includes 50,000 or so clones, around 93% of them seen just once. The sequences come from CD4+ T cells from peripheral blood mononuclear cells, collected after pregnancy. The receptors originated from a female donor with multiple sclerosis, enrolled in a pregnancy study.

The J gene is TRBJ2-2, the V gene TRBV11-1; 11 nucleotides line up with TRBD2. The germline V gene encodes CDR1 SGHAT and CDR2 FQDESV (reference sequence). V was clipped by 0 bases and J by 5 bases; unmatched bases: 2. The CDR3 covers 16 residues. The CDR3 reads CASSLALAGVTGELFF. CDR3 nucleotides: TGTGCCAGCAGCTTAGCACTAGCGGGAGTAACCGGGGAGCTGTTTTTT. The variable domain in full, with the rest retrieved from reference TRBV11-1 and TRBJ2-2, is EAEVAQSPRYKITEKSQAVAFWCDPISGHATLYWYRQILGQGPELLVQFQDESVVDDSQLPKDRFSAERLKGVDSTLKIQPAELGDSAMYLCASSLALAGVTGELFFGEGSRLTVL.

J is TRBJ2-1 and V is TRBV5-1, with 10 nucleotides matching TRBD2. Per the germline V gene, CDR1 is SGHRS and CDR2 is YFSETQ. Losses at the gene ends were 7 bases for V and 9 bases for J; bases not matched to a gene: 10. This CDR3 has 14 residues. Written as DNA, the CDR3 is TGCGCCAGCCGGCTAGCGGGAGCGGTTGGTGAGCAGTTCTTC. Translating it yields CASRLAGAVGEQFF.

The V gene is TRBV27, the J gene TRBJ2-7; D not certain. The V end lost 3 bases, the J end lost 1 base, and 19 bases lay between the germline ends. CDR3 length equals 17 residues. CDR1 MNHEY and CDR2 SMNVEV come from the germline V gene (reference sequence). CDR3 nucleotide sequence: TGTGCCAGCAGTTTGAAATTTTACCCCAGCGTTTCCTACGAGCAGTACTTC. This encodes CASSLKFYPSVSYEQYF.

This clone was seen once. The chain couples TRBV12-5 to TRBJ2-2; 7 nucleotides agree with TRBD2. Trimming cost V 7 bases and J 4 bases; bases outside gene matches: 9. This CDR3 spans 15 amino acids. CDR1 is LGHNT, CDR2 FRNRAP, per germline. CDR3 loop: CASALVAGATGELFF. The CDR3 nucleotides read TGTGCTAGTGCTCTAGTGGCGGGAGCCACCGGGGAGCTGTTTTTT.

This sequence joins TRBV5-1 and TRBJ2-5; D perhaps matches TRBD1 (5 bases). The V end was cut by 0 bases, the J end by 2 bases, with 17 bases between. Germline V gives CDR1 SGHRS, CDR2 YFSETQ. This CDR3 has 17 residues. In DNA, the CDR3 is TGCGCCAGCAGCTTGGATGGAATGACAGCGAATCAAGAGACCCAGTACTTC. Amino acids: CASSLDGMTANQETQYF.

This rearrangement joins TRBV18 to TRBJ2-1; D is possibly TRBD2 (6 bases). The CDR3 is 16 residues long. Trimming took off 4 bases at V and 0 bases at J, with 13 bases between the two ends. In germline, CDR1 is KGHSH, CDR2 LQKENI. Here the CDR3 DNA reads TGTGCCAGCTCACGGGTTAGCGGCAGCTCCTACAATGAGCAGTTCTTC. Its protein product is CASSRVSGSSYNEQFF.

The V and J genes are TRBV5-4 and TRBJ2-1, with 7 bases aligning to TRBD2. Germline assignment: CDR1 SGHNT and CDR2 YYREEE (reference sequence). CDR3 length: 16 amino acids. V lost 0 bases to trimming and J lost 5 bases; unmatched junction nucleotides: 8. Written as DNA, the CDR3 is TGTGCCAGCAGCTTGGGTACTGAGCGGGGTAACAATGAGCAGTTCTTC. As protein: CASSLGTERGNNEQFF. The variable domain in full, with the rest retrieved from reference TRBV5-4 and TRBJ2-1, is ETGVTQSPTHLIKTRGQQVTLRCSSQSGHNTVSWYQQALGQGPQFIFQYYREEENGRGNFPPRFSGLQFPNYSSELNVNALELDDSALYLCASSLGTERGNNEQFFGPGTRLTVL.

CDR3 DNA: TGTGCCAGCAGCGGACAGGGGGCGGTGGAGACCCAGTACTTC. Protein: CASSGQGAVETQYF. The chain combines TRBV7-2 with TRBJ2-5; 11 positions match TRBD1. Germline assignment: CDR1 SGHTA and CDR2 FQGNSA. The CDR3 is made up of 14 amino acids. V trimming: 5 bases; J trimming: 5 bases; junction bases outside the gene matches: 4.

This sequence joins TRBV5-6 and TRBJ1-1; D is unclear. The ends were cut back, 1 base at V and 2 bases at J, with 15 bases in the middle. CDR3 size: 16 residues. CDR1 and CDR2 (germline): SGHDT, YYEEEE. DNA for the CDR3: TGTGCCAGCAGCTTGATCGGCCAGGCCCTTAACACTGAAGCTTTCTTT. The encoded protein is CASSLIGQALNTEAFF.

The chain is built from TRBV4-1 and TRBJ2-5; 9 bases map to TRBD2. V shed 0 bases, J shed 4 bases, and the junction held 3 bases outside the gene matches. The CDR3 runs to 15 residues. Germline V CDR1 and CDR2: MGHRA, YSYEKL. In DNA, the CDR3 is TGCGCCAGCAGCCAAGATGGACTAGCGAGAGAGACCCAGTACTTC. Translation gives CASSQDGLARETQYF.

The V and J genes are TRBV4-1 and TRBJ1-5; D may be TRBD1 (6 bases). Germline V gene data show CDR1 as MGHRA and CDR2 as YSYEKL. The CDR3 contains 15 residues. The germline V and J ends were trimmed by 4 bases and 6 bases, with 16 bases remaining between them. DNA of the CDR3: TGCGCCAGCAGCCCAGTGGGAGGGGGAGGTCAGCCCCAGCATTTT. Its translation is CASSPVGGGGQPQHF.